Each of the 32 T cell receptor beta chains below was sequenced from the same sample in a study of naive and memory T cell subsets. Study-level points and caveats: Possibly reflecting memory cells re-expressing CD45RA, a few larger clonotypes occurred in naive repertoires, especially CD8.

Their specific antigens are unknown. Both TRBC1 and TRBC2 were covered by a beta constant-region primer of two equimolar oligonucleotides. The ligated cDNA underwent four PCR rounds using SP2 and nested alpha and beta constant-region primers. TCRdb redid the calling of the UMI-ligation and nested PCR reads with MiXCR, one entry per CDR3 protein. Among over 130,000 distinct CDR3 sequences, 15% to 20% were seen once, and the ten largest hold roughly 0.63%. Sequencing input: naive CD8+ T cells from blood. These receptors originate from a human donor in good health.

The chain carries TRBV29-1 and TRBJ2-1; 10 positions match TRBD2. After removal of 5 bases from V and 2 bases from J, the junction contained 3 bases not matched to a gene. This CDR3 comprises 14 residues. CDR1 SQVTM and CDR2 ANQGSEA come from the germline V gene. In nucleotides, the CDR3 is TGCAGCGTTTTAGGACTAGCGGCCTACAATGAGCAGTTCTTC. This gives the protein CSVLGLAAYNEQFF.

V is TRBV2 and J is TRBJ2-4, with D unclear. This CDR3 has 17 residues. CDR1 and CDR2 (germline): SNHLY, FYNNEI. V lost 0 bases and J lost 2, with 14 bases in between. As DNA, the CDR3 is TGTGCCAGCAGTGAAGCGCTTCCGGTTGATCCCAAAAACATTCAGTACTTC. It yields the protein CASSEALPVDPKNIQYF.

This clonotype was counted only a few times. The CDR3 region has the DNA TGTGCCAGCAGCTTAATACTAGCGGAAGGAAAGGACGAGCAGTACTTC. Translating gives CASSLILAEGKDEQYF. The chain employs TRBV7-9 and TRBJ2-7, with 8 bases identical to TRBD2. Germline V gene sequence: CDR1 SEHNR, CDR2 FQNEAQ (reference sequence). This CDR3 has 16 residues. Germline trimming cut 2 bases from V and 5 bases from J; bases unmatched to any gene: 11.

This clonotype was seen a handful of times. The V and J genes are TRBV27 and TRBJ2-7; TRBD1 is a possible D gene (7 bases). The germline gives CDR1 MNHEY, CDR2 SMNVEV (reference sequence). This CDR3 is built from 16 residues. Trimming removed 4 bases from V and 5 bases from J, with 21 bases in between. CDR3 nucleotide sequence: TGTGCCAGCAGTTACGGGCTTGGAGGGGGCGTAGACGAGCAGTACTTC. Its translation: CASSYGLGGGVDEQYF.

The gene calls are TRBV27 and TRBJ2-7; 8 bases fit TRBD1. In germline, CDR1 is MNHEY, CDR2 SMNVEV (reference sequence). V trimming: 2 bases; J trimming: 4 bases; junction bases outside the gene matches: 7. The CDR3 is 15 amino acids. This CDR3 is CASSLDRGGPYEQYF. CDR3 nucleotide sequence: TGTGCCAGCAGTTTAGACAGGGGAGGACCGTACGAGCAGTACTTC.

The chain employs TRBV7-2 and TRBJ2-1, with TRBD2 matching 10 bases. CDR3 size: 16 residues. V lost 0 bases, J lost 6 bases, and 5 bases stayed unmatched. Germline lookup yields CDR1 SGHTA and CDR2 FQGNSA. The CDR3 spells CASSLAGLAPSNEQFF. In nucleotides, the CDR3 is TGTGCCAGCAGCTTAGCGGGACTAGCGCCCAGCAATGAGCAGTTCTTC.

The rearrangement uses TRBV11-1 and TRBJ2-1; a weak D match, TRBD1 (5 bases). V was clipped by 5 bases and J by 10 bases, with 15 bases between them. The germline V gene encodes CDR1 SGHAT and CDR2 FQDESV (reference sequence). The CDR3 runs 13 residues. CDR3: CASSPRVGQEQFF. The CDR3 DNA follows: TGTGCCAGCAGCCCCCGTGTGGGGCAAGAGCAGTTCTTC.

This rearrangement joins TRBV27 to TRBJ2-5; a possible D gene is TRBD1 (6 bases). Germline V lookup: CDR1 MNHEY, CDR2 SMNVEV (reference sequence). The V and J ends lost 3 bases and 4 bases respectively, with 15 bases between them. The CDR3 consists of 15 residues. The CDR3 nucleotides are TGTGCCAGCAGTTTTATTGGGGGCCGTAGAGAGACCCAGTACTTC. It yields the protein CASSFIGGRRETQYF.

This chain connects TRBV15 to TRBJ2-1; D is uncertain. CDR1 and CDR2 from the germline V gene are LNHNV and YYDKDF (reference sequence). V was trimmed by 0 bases and J by 0 bases, leaving 9 bases between them. The CDR3 is 16 amino acids. DNA of the CDR3: TGTGCCACCAGCAGAGACAGAACCAGCTCCTACAATGAGCAGTTCTTC. Translating gives CATSRDRTSSYNEQFF.

This clonotype was picked up a small number of times. This chain connects TRBV29-1 to TRBJ2-7; TRBD2 matches 9 bases. V lost 3 bases, J lost 5 bases, and 20 bases stayed unmatched. Germline V gene data show CDR1 as SQVTM and CDR2 as ANQGSEA. This CDR3 comprises 18 residues. CDR3 residues: CSVERSAVAGTSRNEQYF. The CDR3 nucleotides read TGCAGCGTTGAGAGGTCGGCCGTCGCCGGGACTAGCCGCAACGAGCAGTACTTC.

This chain joins TRBV13 and TRBJ2-5, with 14 bases aligning to TRBD2. CDR1 PRHDT and CDR2 FYEKMQ come from the germline V gene (reference sequence). V lost 3 bases to trimming and J lost 5 bases; unmatched junction nucleotides: 5. The CDR3 is 16 amino acids. The DNA of the CDR3 is TGTGCCAGCAGCTTGGGACTAGCGGGAGATCTGGAGACCCAGTACTTC. It encodes CASSLGLAGDLETQYF. Full variable domain (outside the CDR3, taken from reference TRBV13 and TRBJ2-5): AAGVIQSPRHLIKEKRETATLKCYPIPRHDTVYWYQQGPGQDPQFLISFYEKMQSDKGSIPDRFSAQQFSDYHSELNMSSLELGDSALYFCASSLGLAGDLETQYFGPGTRLLVL.

The V and J genes are TRBV9 and TRBJ2-1; TRBD2 matches 8 bases. The CDR3 spans 17 residues. Germline lookup yields CDR1 SGDLS and CDR2 YYNGEE. Unmatched junction bases numbered 8, after V lost 3 bases and J lost 0 bases. CDR3 DNA sequence: TGTGCCAGCAGCGCTAATCGAGGGACTAGCTCCTACAATGAGCAGTTCTTC. Amino acids: CASSANRGTSSYNEQFF. The variable domain in full, with the rest retrieved from reference TRBV9 and TRBJ2-1, is DSGVTQTPKHLITATGQRVTLRCSPRSGDLSVYWYQQSLDQGLQFLIQYYNGEERAKGNILERFSAQQFPDLHSELNLSSLELGDSALYFCASSANRGTSSYNEQFFGPGTRLTVL.

The J gene is TRBJ2-7, the V gene TRBV3-1, with 7 positions matching TRBD1. The CDR3 totals 13 residues. Germline assignment: CDR1 LGHDT and CDR2 YNNKEL (reference sequence). The junction had 5 bases not matched to a gene; V was cut back by 4 bases and J by 5 bases. As DNA, the CDR3 is TGTGCCAGCAGCCGACAGGGACCCCACGAGCAGTACTTC. Translation gives CASSRQGPHEQYF.

CDR3 in amino acids: CASSLLGGASYNEQFF. The CDR3 DNA reads as TGTGCCAGCAGCCTCCTCGGGGGAGCATCCTACAATGAGCAGTTCTTC. This rearrangement joins TRBV28 to TRBJ2-1; a possible D gene is TRBD2 (6 bases). The germline gives CDR1 MDHEN, CDR2 SYDVKM. Trimming removed 6 bases from V and 1 base from J, with 16 bases in between. The CDR3 loop spans 16 amino acids.

The chain has TRBV12-3 or TRBV12-4 and TRBJ2-1; 10 bases match TRBD2. This CDR3 is 17 amino acids long. V was pared by 3 bases and J by 7 bases, with 12 bases of the junction left unmatched. The DNA of the CDR3 is TGTGCCAGCAGTTTGATGAGCGGGAGGGCCTTTGAGAATGAGCAGTTCTTC. It codes for CASSLMSGRAFENEQFF.

This chain uses TRBV28 with TRBJ2-3, with D possibly matching TRBD2 (6 bases). Germline CDR1 is MDHEN and CDR2 is SYDVKM. The CDR3 has 16 residues. Trimming removed 5 bases from V and 1 base from J, with 16 bases in between. The CDR3 here is CASSISALAGTDTQYF. The CDR3 DNA reads as TGTGCCAGCAGTATCTCAGCACTAGCTGGCACAGATACGCAGTATTTT.

This clonotype was counted at least ten times. J is TRBJ1-5 and V is TRBV6-5, with D perhaps matching TRBD1 (5 bases). Germline CDR1 reads MNHEY; CDR2 reads SVGAGI. The CDR3 is made up of 12 amino acids. Trimming stripped 6 bases from V and 16 bases from J, with 19 bases between. The CDR3 sequence: CASRMYGQEEHF. CDR3 DNA: TGTGCCAGCAGAATGTACGGACAAGAAGAACATTTT.

Only a few counts were recorded for this clonotype. This sequence joins TRBV28 and TRBJ1-2, with a weak D call TRBD1 (6 bases). From germline, CDR1 is MDHEN and CDR2 SYDVKM. V lost 2 bases and J lost 2, with 12 bases in between. This CDR3 spans 15 amino acids. CDR3 nucleotide sequence: TGTGCCAGCAGTTTACTACTTACAGGGAACTATGGCTACACCTTC. Its protein product is CASSLLLTGNYGYTF.

V usage is TRBV10-3 and J usage is TRBJ2-7; 7 bases are a match to TRBD2. CDR1 is ENHRY, CDR2 SYGVKD, per germline. The J segment lost 5 bases and the V segment lost 4 bases, leaving 2 bases of the junction unmatched. The CDR3 contains 12 residues. As DNA, the CDR3 is TGTGCCATCAGTGGGGAGGGGAACGAGCAGTACTTC. This encodes CAISGEGNEQYF.

This clonotype was counted only a few times. The J gene is TRBJ1-1, the V gene TRBV3-1, with unresolved D. V shed 3 bases and J shed 1 base, with 12 bases lying between them. Looked up from germline, CDR1 is LGHDT and CDR2 is YNNKEL (reference sequence). The CDR3 length is 15 residues. The CDR3 protein is CASSQVNTENTEAFF. The DNA for the CDR3 is TGTGCCAGCAGCCAGGTCAACACCGAGAACACTGAAGCTTTCTTT. Together with reference TRBV3-1 and TRBJ1-1, the CDR3 gives the full variable domain: DTAVSQTPKYLVTQMGNDKSIKCEQNLGHDTMYWYKQDSKKFLKIMFSYNNKELIINETVPNRFSPKSPDKAHLNLHINSLELGDSAVYFCASSQVNTENTEAFFGQGTRLTVV.

The V call is TRBV5-1, the J call TRBJ1-6, with D uncertain. CDR1 and CDR2 from the germline V gene are SGHRS and YFSETQ. There are 15 residues in the CDR3. V was clipped by 2 bases and J by 4 bases, with 10 bases between them. The DNA of the CDR3 is TGCGCCAGCAGCTTAGGAGAAAATTATAATTCACCCCTCCACTTT. Translated, it gives CASSLGENYNSPLHF.

This clonotype was observed a few times. CDR3 sequence: CATSREDRRAPDGEQFF. The CDR3 DNA reads as TGTGCCACCAGCAGAGAGGACAGACGGGCGCCCGACGGTGAGCAGTTCTTC. This sequence joins TRBV15 and TRBJ2-1; the D gene is possibly TRBD1 (6 bases). The CDR3 loop spans 17 amino acids. CDR1 is LNHNV and CDR2 is YYDKDF in the germline V gene (reference sequence). Trimming left V 0 bases short and J 9 bases short, with 21 bases between.

This clonotype was picked up many times. The chain recombines TRBV5-1 with TRBJ1-4; no reliable D call. V lost 4 bases and J lost 0, with 19 bases in between. The germline gives CDR1 SGHRS, CDR2 YFSETQ. The CDR3 has 18 residues. The DNA of the CDR3 is TGCGCCAGCAGCCCAGGTGCAGAACTCCTATCAACTAATGAAAAACTGTTTTTT. The encoded protein is CASSPGAELLSTNEKLFF.

The rearrangement joins TRBV15 to TRBJ2-7; either TRBD1 or TRBD2 may supply D (6 bases each). The V end lost 6 bases, the J end lost 2 bases, and 14 bases lay between the germline ends. Germline V gives CDR1 LNHNV, CDR2 YYDKDF (reference sequence). This CDR3 is built from 14 residues. CDR3 amino acids: CATSEGGPTYEQYF. DNA for the CDR3: TGTGCCACCAGTGAGGGGGGCCCCACCTACGAGCAGTACTTC.

In its sample, this clonotype was seen a few times. The J gene is TRBJ1-2, the V gene TRBV29-1; D gene ambiguous. Germline CDR1 reads SQVTM; CDR2 reads ANQGSEA. Trimming took off 0 bases at V and 0 bases at J, with 8 bases between the two ends. The CDR3 extends over 14 amino acids. As DNA, the CDR3 is TGCAGCGTTGAAGAGGCAGAAGCTAACTATGGCTACACCTTC. Protein product: CSVEEAEANYGYTF.

At least ten counts were recorded for this clonotype. The J gene is TRBJ2-3, the V gene TRBV29-1, with a weak D call TRBD1 (5 bases). The CDR3 length is 16 residues. Germline V lookup: CDR1 SQVTM, CDR2 ANQGSEA. Trimming removed 5 bases from V and 2 bases from J, with 20 bases in between. Here the CDR3 reads CSVHLRQGVFTDTQYF. The CDR3 nucleotides are TGCAGCGTTCACCTTAGGCAGGGCGTATTCACAGATACGCAGTATTTT.

The V gene is TRBV7-8, the J gene TRBJ2-2; 9 bases are a match to TRBD1. The CDR3 length is 14 residues. The germline gives CDR1 SGHVS, CDR2 FQNEAQ. V shed 8 bases and J 4 bases; nucleotides not matched to a gene: 5. CDR3 sequence (DNA): TGTGCCAGCGAACAGGGGGCCGGCACCGGGGAGCTGTTTTTT. Protein product: CASEQGAGTGELFF.

This clonotype has more than one count but fewer than ten. V and J are TRBV9 and TRBJ2-5; no clear D gene. The CDR3 runs to 18 residues. The ends were cut back, 0 bases at V and 0 bases at J, with 18 bases in the middle. CDR1 and CDR2 (germline): SGDLS, YYNGEE. CDR3 sequence (DNA): TGTGCCAGCAGCGTAGACCCGGCTGACCTAAAAAACCAAGAGACCCAGTACTTC. The encoded protein is CASSVDPADLKNQETQYF. The full variable domain, with the rest looked up from reference TRBV9 and TRBJ2-5, is DSGVTQTPKHLITATGQRVTLRCSPRSGDLSVYWYQQSLDQGLQFLIQYYNGEERAKGNILERFSAQQFPDLHSELNLSSLELGDSALYFCASSVDPADLKNQETQYFGPGTRLLVL.

This clonotype was counted ten times or more. This sequence joins TRBV11-2 and TRBJ2-4; no reliable D call. Trimming took 4 bases from V and 1 from J, leaving 8 bases between them. The CDR3 sequence is 14 residues long. CDR1 is SGHAT, CDR2 FQNNGV, per germline. This CDR3 is CASSSRSAKNIQYF. CDR3 DNA: TGTGCCAGCAGCTCCCGGTCGGCCAAAAACATTCAGTACTTC.

This clonotype has more than one count but fewer than ten. The CDR3 loop is CATSGPWGEQFF. The CDR3 nucleotides read TGTGCCACCAGTGGGCCCTGGGGTGAGCAGTTCTTC. The chain couples TRBV24-1 to TRBJ2-1; D is unresolved. Germline loops: CDR1 KGHDR, CDR2 SFDVKD. The CDR3 consists of 12 residues. The ends were cut back, 5 bases at V and 9 bases at J, with 10 bases in the middle.

This clonotype was seen many times. This chain joins TRBV7-9 and TRBJ1-3, with TRBD1 identical over 7 bases. This CDR3 contains 15 residues. V lost 11 bases, J lost 3 bases, and 13 bases stayed unmatched. Germline V lookup: CDR1 SEHNR, CDR2 FQNEAQ (reference sequence). CDR3: CASGSETGIGNTIYF. In DNA, the CDR3 is TGTGCCTCTGGAAGTGAGACAGGGATTGGAAACACCATATATTTT.

This clonotype was detected a few times. J is TRBJ1-2 and V is TRBV20-1; D uncertain. The CDR3 sequence is 10 residues long. Germline V CDR1 and CDR2: DFQATT, SNEGSKA (reference sequence). V lost 6 bases to trimming and J lost 5 bases, with 7 bases between them. CDR3 bases: TGCAGTGCCCACACTTATGGCTACACCTTC. Translated: CSAHTYGYTF.